The 26 T cell receptor beta chains in this list originate from one sample, sequenced in a study of T cells in Graves' hyperthyroidism and ophthalmopathy. There were TCR beta CDR3 regions amplified from RNA transcripts. First-round RT-PCR targeting the TCR CDR3 was performed with the HTBI primer set. TCRdb reanalysed the multiplex PCR reads using MiXCR and keeps one entry per CDR3 protein. The repertoire holds approximately 300,000 distinct CDR3 sequences, with approximately 18% as singletons. Sequencing used blood. These receptor sequences come from a man aged 50-59 years with Graves' ophthalmopathy.

This clonotype was seen ten or more times. V is TRBV6-1 and J is TRBJ1-5; a weak D match, TRBD1 (5 bases). The germline CDR1 and CDR2 sequences are MNHNS and SASEGT. This CDR3 region has 14 residues. V gave up 6 bases and J gave up 0 bases, with 9 bases separating them. The CDR3 DNA is TGTGCCAGCAGGGGGCACGTTAGCAATCAGCCCCAGCATTTT. Translated, it gives CASRGHVSNQPQHF.

This clonotype was detected ten times or more. The V gene is TRBV6-4, the J gene TRBJ2-5; 7 nucleotides align to TRBD2. The CDR3 covers 19 residues. Trimming removed 2 bases from V and 0 bases from J; junction bases left unmatched: 15. In germline, CDR1 is MRHNA, CDR2 SNTAGT. CDR3 residues: CASSDRTPVRGRDQETQYF. The CDR3 bases are TGTGCCAGCAGTGACCGAACCCCGGTTCGGGGGAGGGACCAAGAGACCCAGTACTTC.

This clonotype was seen ten or more times. The V and J genes are TRBV7-9 and TRBJ1-2; no definite D call. The germline V and J ends were trimmed by 5 bases and 4 bases, with 14 bases remaining between them. Germline V gives CDR1 SEHNR, CDR2 FQNEAQ (reference sequence). CDR3 size: 14 residues. CDR3 loop: CASSGRGGGYGYTF. CDR3 DNA sequence: TGTGCCAGCAGCGGTCGGGGAGGCGGCTATGGCTACACCTTC.

This clonotype came up many times. The gene calls are TRBV11-2 and TRBJ2-3; D not resolved. Germline V gene lookup returns CDR1 SGHAT and CDR2 FQNNGV. CDR3 length equals 14 residues. Trimming took 5 bases from V and 1 from J, leaving 10 bases between them. The CDR3 sequence: CASSQRAGTDTQYF. CDR3 nucleotide sequence: TGTGCCAGCAGCCAAAGGGCAGGCACAGATACGCAGTATTTT.

This clonotype has ten or more counts. This chain joins TRBV12-3 or TRBV12-4 and TRBJ2-3, with 7 nucleotides matching TRBD2. This CDR3 is built from 14 residues. V lost 5 bases and J lost 2; bases outside the gene matches: 4. CDR3 sequence (DNA): TGTGCCAGCAGTCCCCGGGACTACACAGATACGCAGTATTTT. Translating gives CASSPRDYTDTQYF.

The rearrangement uses TRBV29-1 and TRBJ2-1; 9 nucleotides align to TRBD1. Germline V gives CDR1 SQVTM, CDR2 ANQGSEA. The CDR3 contains 14 residues. V was pared by 1 base and J by 7 bases, with 5 bases of the junction left unmatched. CDR3 amino acids: CSVEGQGVSNEQFF. DNA of the CDR3: TGCAGCGTTGAAGGACAGGGGGTATCTAATGAGCAGTTCTTC.

This clonotype was counted at least ten times. The V call is TRBV2, the J call TRBJ1-5, with D possibly TRBD1 on 5 matching bases. CDR1 is SNHLY and CDR2 is FYNNEI in the germline V gene. This CDR3 is built from 17 residues. V gave up 8 bases and J gave up 1 base, with 21 bases separating them. The CDR3: CASGRGRPGGSNQPQHF. CDR3 in DNA: TGTGCCAGCGGAAGGGGTCGACCGGGTGGAAGCAATCAGCCCCAGCATTTT.

The genes are TRBV10-3 and TRBJ1-1; D is ambiguous. The V gene lost 4 bases and the J gene lost 1 base, with 4 bases spanning the gap. Germline V gives CDR1 ENHRY, CDR2 SYGVKD. This CDR3 is 12 amino acids long. In DNA form, the CDR3 reads TGTGCCATCAGTGTTGAGAACACTGAAGCTTTCTTT. It yields the protein CAISVENTEAFF.

This clonotype has just a few counts. The chain links TRBV29-1 to TRBJ1-5, with D unresolved. CDR1 is SQVTM and CDR2 is ANQGSEA in the germline V gene. This CDR3 is built from 12 residues. Trimming took 4 bases from V and 1 from J, leaving 5 bases between them. CDR3 sequence reads: CSVGESNQPQHF. The CDR3 nucleotides read TGCAGCGTTGGCGAAAGCAATCAGCCCCAGCATTTT.

The chain couples TRBV29-1 to TRBJ2-1; perhaps TRBD1 as D (5 bases). Per germline, CDR1 SQVTM and CDR2 ANQGSEA. CDR3 size: 11 residues. V dropped 4 bases and J dropped 9 bases, with 10 bases sitting between them. The CDR3 DNA follows: TGCAGCGTTGTTAGGGGTTTTGAGCAGTTCTTC. Translating gives CSVVRGFEQFF.

The V gene is TRBV19, the J gene TRBJ1-2; D is ambiguous. V lost 7 bases, J lost 0 bases, and 6 bases lay in between. Per the germline V gene, CDR1 is LNHDA and CDR2 is SQIVND (reference sequence). The CDR3 length is 12 residues. This CDR3 is CASTDTNYGYTF. The CDR3 DNA reads TGTGCCAGTACTGATACTAACTATGGCTACACCTTC.

This clonotype has ten or more counts. The chain links TRBV20-1 to TRBJ2-7, with a tentative D call TRBD2 (6 bases). Trimming shortened V by 7 bases and J by 1 base, and 11 bases separated the two germline ends. Germline V gene sequence: CDR1 DFQATT, CDR2 SNEGSKA (reference sequence). The CDR3 has 12 amino acids. This CDR3 reads CSVPGESYEQYF. CDR3 coding DNA: TGCAGTGTCCCGGGAGAGTCCTACGAGCAGTACTTC.

The sample holds many counts of this clonotype. This rearrangement joins TRBV20-1 to TRBJ2-7; 9 nucleotides line up with TRBD2. Germline V lookup: CDR1 DFQATT, CDR2 SNEGSKA (reference sequence). The CDR3 has 16 amino acids. With V trimmed by 1 base and J by 2 bases, 9 bases remained unmatched. The CDR3 DNA follows: TGCAGTGCTAGAGGTGCCGGGACTAGCACTACCTACGAGCAGTACTTC. Encoded protein: CSARGAGTSTTYEQYF.

This clonotype was picked up a small number of times. The V and J genes are TRBV28 and TRBJ2-5; perhaps D is TRBD1 or TRBD2 (5 bases each). CDR1 and CDR2 (germline): MDHEN, SYDVKM. The CDR3 spans 14 residues. Trimming removed 5 bases at V and 4 bases at J, with 14 bases between. The CDR3 nucleotides read TGTGCCAGCAGTGTTACGAGGGGAGCAGAGACCCAGTACTTC. Amino acid sequence: CASSVTRGAETQYF.

V and J are TRBV6-5 and TRBJ1-4; D is uncertain. Germline CDR1 reads MNHEY; CDR2 reads SVGAGI. This CDR3 spans 13 amino acids. Trimming removed 1 base at V and 7 bases at J, with 7 bases between. CDR3 in amino acids: CASSYLGTEKLFF. CDR3 bases: TGTGCCAGCAGTTACTTGGGCACTGAAAAACTGTTTTTT.

The chain carries TRBV18 and TRBJ2-4, with D perhaps assigned TRBD1 or TRBD2 (6 bases each). CDR3 length: 14 amino acids. V shed 3 bases and J shed 7 bases, with 13 bases lying between them. Per the germline V gene, CDR1 is KGHSH and CDR2 is LQKENI. For the CDR3, the DNA is TGTGCCAGCTCACCCGAGGGGGGTCCTAACATTCAGTACTTC. Its protein product is CASSPEGGPNIQYF.

This chain links TRBV4-1 with TRBJ2-5, with 13 bases lining up with TRBD2. The germline CDR1 and CDR2 sequences are MGHRA and YSYEKL. V trimming: 3 bases; J trimming: 4 bases; junction bases outside the gene matches: 8. The CDR3 has 17 amino acids. In nucleotides, the CDR3 is TGCGCCAGCAGCCAGGGGGGACTAGCGGGAAATCCAGAGACCCAGTACTTC. It specifies CASSQGGLAGNPETQYF.

The chain combines TRBV9 with TRBJ2-7; TRBD2 aligns across 14 bases. The junction had 8 bases not matched to a gene; V was cut back by 4 bases and J by 5 bases. The CDR3 spans 16 residues. The germline gives CDR1 SGDLS, CDR2 YYNGEE. CDR3 loop: CASSSLGTSGSHEQYF. CDR3 nucleotides: TGTGCCAGCAGCTCGCTCGGGACTAGCGGGAGTCACGAGCAGTACTTC.

At least ten counts were recorded for this clonotype. V gene TRBV18 combines with J gene TRBJ1-2; 9 bases map to TRBD1. V was clipped by 5 bases and J by 3 bases; unmatched bases: 13. In germline, CDR1 is KGHSH, CDR2 LQKENI. This CDR3 has 17 residues. In DNA form, the CDR3 reads TGTGCCAGCTCAAGGCGGGGTCTGGACAGGGGTTACTATGGCTACACCTTC. Its protein product is CASSRRGLDRGYYGYTF. Drawing the rest from reference TRBV18 and TRBJ1-2, the complete variable domain is NAGVMQNPRHLVRRRGQEARLRCSPMKGHSHVYWYRQLPEEGLKFMVYLQKENIIDESGMPKERFSAEFPKEGPSILRIQQVVRGDSAAYFCASSRRGLDRGYYGYTFGSGTRLTVV.

The chain has TRBV5-1 and TRBJ1-6, with D possibly matching TRBD1 (5 bases). V was clipped by 4 bases and J by 10 bases, with 15 bases between them. The CDR3 extends over 14 amino acids. Per the germline V gene, CDR1 is SGHRS and CDR2 is YFSETQ. This chain's CDR3 is CASSAWQGGSPLHF. The CDR3 DNA reads TGCGCCAGCAGCGCATGGCAGGGAGGCTCACCCCTCCACTTT.

This clonotype was detected many times. V is TRBV30 and J is TRBJ1-2; no firm D call. There are 15 residues in the CDR3. Germline CDR1 reads GTSNPN; CDR2 reads SVGIG (reference sequence). With 2 bases removed from V and 6 bases from J, the gap between germline ends came to 19 bases. The CDR3 DNA is TGTGCCTGGAGTTTCTCCCGGGCCCTAACCCATGGCTACACCTTC. It is translated as CAWSFSRALTHGYTF.

V usage is TRBV29-1 and J usage is TRBJ2-2; 8 bases line up with TRBD1. CDR1 is SQVTM and CDR2 is ANQGSEA in the germline V gene. The V gene end was trimmed by 5 bases and the J gene end by 1 base; junction bases not matched to a gene: 6. This CDR3 is 15 amino acids long. CDR3 protein: CSVRGGQGNTGELFF. DNA for the CDR3: TGCAGCGTTCGGGGAGGACAGGGGAACACCGGGGAGCTGTTTTTT.

There are a few counts of this clonotype. The genes are TRBV4-1 and TRBJ2-3; D assignment may be TRBD1 or TRBD2 (5 bases each). Trimming cost V 3 bases and J 2 bases, with 21 bases left between them. CDR3 length: 18 residues. CDR1 is MGHRA, CDR2 YSYEKL, per germline. The CDR3 bases are TGCGCCAGCAGCCAGGGAGAGATAGGGGCAGCTGTCACAGATACGCAGTATTTT. Residues: CASSQGEIGAAVTDTQYF.

Only a few counts were recorded for this clonotype. The chain uses TRBV6-1 and TRBJ2-3; TRBD1 is a possible D gene (5 bases). There are 15 residues in the CDR3. V was shortened by 2 bases and J by 0 bases, with 9 bases between the two germline ends. From germline, CDR1 is MNHNS and CDR2 SASEGT. CDR3 coding DNA: TGTGCCAGCAGTGAAAACCAGGGAAGCACAGATACGCAGTATTTT. Translation gives CASSENQGSTDTQYF.

V is TRBV7-2 and J is TRBJ1-5, with D possibly being TRBD1 (5 bases). V was pared by 5 bases and J by 3 bases, with 14 bases between. The CDR3 contains 15 residues. Germline CDR1 reads SGHTA; CDR2 reads FQGNSA. As DNA, the CDR3 is TGTGCCAGCAGCCCGCGGAGACAGCCCAATCAGCCCCAGCATTTT. The encoded protein is CASSPRRQPNQPQHF.

This clonotype appeared a few times. The chain carries TRBV10-3 and TRBJ2-1; 9 bases line up with TRBD2. There are 15 residues in the CDR3. Germline V CDR1 and CDR2: ENHRY, SYGVKD. V gave up 2 bases and J gave up 6 bases; unmatched junction bases: 5. DNA for the CDR3: TGTGCCATCAGTGAGCTTAGCGGGAGCGGCAATGAGCAGTTCTTC. Translating it yields CAISELSGSGNEQFF.